Listed below are T cell receptor beta chains from one sample, sequenced in a study of T cell responses to AZD1222 COVID-19 vaccine. TCRdb's table, derived via immunoSEQ multiplex PCR, lists solely in-frame clones and lacks some. In the table there are 130,000 or so clones, under 95% of which are singletons. This material consisted of peripheral blood, taken 28 days after the second AZD1222 dose. Receptors originate from an adult who received the AZD1222 COVID-19 vaccine. Both conserved end residues are part of each CDR3. D genes are given only for firm matches. Clone size, where shown, is once, few, many, or a class for clones that have expanded.

>TRBV5-1|15|NA|TRBD1|TRBJ1-1
CASSPLTGGNTEAFF
TGCGCCAGCAGCCCACTTACAGGGGGCAACACTGAAGCTTTCTTT
>TRBV5-1|18|NA|NA|TRBJ1-1
CASSLGRGSVGMNTEAFF
TGCGCCAGCAGCTTGGGGCGGGGAAGTGTTGGCATGAACACTGAAGCTTTCTTT
>TRBV9|18|NA|NA|TRBJ2-3
CASSVGLNILSSTDTQYF
TGTGCCAGCAGCGTAGGACTTAATATTTTATCTAGCACAGATACGCAGTATTTT
>TRBV6-5|15|NA|TRBD2|TRBJ2-5
CASSNLGLAGETQYF
TGTGCCAGCAGTAACTTGGGACTAGCAGGCGAGACCCAGTACTTC
>TRBV27|14|NA|NA|TRBJ1-2
CASSRTALGYGYTF
TGTGCCAGCTCCCGCACAGCTCTAGGCTATGGCTACACCTTC
>TRBV4-1|17|NA|TRBD2|TRBJ2-2
CASSQVPSGAARGELFF
TGCGCCAGCAGCCAAGTCCCTAGCGGGGCGGCAAGGGGGGAGCTGTTTTTT
>TRBV5-1|13|NA|NA|TRBJ2-2
CASSLGYTGELFF
TGCGCCAGCAGCTTGGGGTACACCGGGGAGCTGTTTTTT
>TRBV7-6|17|NA|TRBD2|TRBJ2-2
CASSLASGSQNTGELFF
TGTGCCAGCAGCTTAGCAAGCGGGAGCCAGAACACCGGGGAGCTGTTTTTT
>TRBV15|16|NA|TRBD2|TRBJ2-7
CATSRDRDYPSYEQYF
TGTGCCACCAGCAGAGATCGGGACTATCCTTCCTACGAGCAGTACTTC
>TRBV5-8|15|NA|NA|TRBJ1-5
CASSPKKGGNQPQHF
TGTGCCAGCAGCCCTAAGAAGGGGGGCAATCAGCCCCAGCATTTT
>TRBV6-5|12|NA|TRBD1|TRBJ1-2
CASSRQGYGYTF
TGTGCCAGCAGCCGACAGGGCTATGGCTACACCTTC
>TRBV5-4|14|NA|TRBD1|TRBJ2-7
CASSRRDRDYEQYF
TGTGCCAGCAGCCGCCGGGACAGGGACTACGAGCAGTACTTC
>TRBV28|14|NA|NA|TRBJ1-6
CASGEIGGVRTLHF
TGTGCCAGCGGGGAAATCGGAGGGGTAAGAACCCTCCACTTT
>TRBV7-8|14|NA|NA|TRBJ1-2
CASSLGVGRYGYTF
TGTGCCAGCAGCTTAGGTGTGGGCCGCTATGGCTACACCTTC
>TRBV10-3|14|NA|TRBD1|TRBJ1-2
CAINPEQGAYGYTF
TGTGCCATCAACCCCGAGCAGGGGGCCTATGGCTACACCTTC
>TRBV19|13|NA|NA|TRBJ2-7
CASSIGGGREQYF
TGTGCCAGTAGTATAGGAGGGGGGCGCGAGCAGTACTTC
>TRBV18|13|NA|NA|TRBJ2-3
CASSPSSTDTQYF
TGTGCCAGCTCACCATCCAGCACAGATACGCAGTATTTT
>TRBV7-9|16|NA|NA|TRBJ1-2
CASSLLGAGALDGYTF
TGTGCCAGCAGCCTACTAGGGGCCGGCGCTTTGGACGGCTACACCTTC
>TRBV5-4|14|NA|TRBD1|TRBJ1-2
CASTAGTGNYGYTF
TGTGCCAGCACTGCCGGGACAGGAAACTATGGCTACACCTTC
>TRBV10-3|15|NA|TRBD2|TRBJ2-7
CAISERTSGSGEQYF
TGTGCCATCAGTGAGAGGACTAGCGGGAGTGGCGAGCAGTACTTC
>TRBV7-9|17|once|NA|TRBJ1-5
CASSQLGGTGINQPQHF
TGTGCCAGCAGCCAATTAGGGGGGACGGGTATCAATCAGCCCCAGCATTTT
>TRBV24-1|16|NA|TRBD1|TRBJ2-1
CATSEKGQGFYNEQFF
TGTGCCACCAGTGAAAAAGGACAGGGCTTCTACAATGAGCAGTTCTTC
>TRBV7-9|14|NA|NA|TRBJ1-5
CASSLAGTLQPQHF
TGTGCCAGCAGCTTAGCGGGGACGCTTCAGCCCCAGCATTTT
>TRBV27|17|NA|TRBD2|TRBJ2-1
CASSKGLAGSSYNEQFF
TGTGCCAGCAGTAAAGGACTAGCGGGTAGCTCCTACAATGAGCAGTTCTTC
>TRBV14|17|NA|NA|TRBJ1-2
CASSQEGNRVRNYGYTF
TGTGCCAGCAGCCAAGAGGGGAACAGGGTACGTAACTATGGCTACACCTTC
>TRBV15|17|NA|TRBD1|TRBJ1-2
CATSRDFGTGKVIGYTF
TGTGCCACCAGCAGAGATTTCGGGACAGGGAAAGTAATTGGCTACACCTTC
>TRBV5-1|16|NA|TRBD2|TRBJ2-7
CASSPGTSEGWGEQYF
TGCGCCAGCAGCCCGGGGACTAGCGAGGGGTGGGGCGAGCAGTACTTC
>TRBV28|12|NA|TRBD2|TRBJ2-7
CASKGLAIEQYF
TGTGCCAGCAAAGGACTAGCGATTGAGCAGTACTTC
>TRBV19|17|NA|TRBD1|TRBJ1-1
CASRRTGGDPPDTEAFF
TGTGCCAGTAGACGGACAGGGGGCGACCCACCGGACACTGAAGCTTTCTTT
>TRBV2|12|NA|NA|TRBJ2-5
CASGGPPGTQYF
TGTGCCAGCGGGGGCCCACCCGGGACCCAGTACTTC
>TRBV9|13|NA|NA|TRBJ2-5
CASRGEYQETQYF
TGTGCCAGCAGGGGGGAGTACCAAGAGACCCAGTACTTC
>TRBV9|17|NA|TRBD2|TRBJ2-3
CASSPGRGAFLSDTQYF
TGTGCCAGCAGCCCCGGGCGGGGGGCGTTTTTGTCAGATACGCAGTATTTT
>TRBV5-5|14|NA|NA|TRBJ1-2
CASSPGQGSYGYTF
TGTGCCAGCAGCCCCGGGCAGGGAAGCTATGGCTACACCTTC
>TRBV19|14|NA|NA|TRBJ1-6
CASSVPGRNSPLHF
TGTGCCAGTAGTGTCCCGGGACGAAATTCACCCCTCCACTTT
>TRBV12-3/TRBV12-4|11|NA|NA|TRBJ1-1
CASSGVTEAFF
TGTGCCAGCAGTGGGGTAACTGAAGCTTTCTTT
>TRBV29-1|15|once|NA|TRBJ2-1
CSVHRTSRGYNEQFF
TGCAGCGTGCACCGGACATCCCGCGGGTACAATGAGCAGTTCTTC
>TRBV5-8|14|NA|TRBD1|TRBJ1-5
CASSMGQGSQPQHF
TGTGCCAGCAGCATGGGACAGGGTAGTCAGCCCCAGCATTTT
>TRBV19|14|NA|TRBD1|TRBJ2-5
CASSIAGGWKTQYF
TGTGCCAGTAGTATAGCAGGGGGTTGGAAGACCCAGTACTTC
>TRBV6-5|15|NA|TRBD1|TRBJ1-6
CASSYTGQADSPLHF
TGTGCCAGCAGTTACACGGGACAGGCCGATTCACCCCTCCACTTT
>TRBV27|13|NA|NA|TRBJ1-2
CASSFAGREGYTF
TGTGCCAGCAGTTTCGCAGGGCGGGAAGGCTACACCTTC
>TRBV7-3|14|NA|TRBD1|TRBJ2-1
CASSLLGRGLEQFF
TGTGCCAGCAGCTTATTGGGCAGGGGGTTGGAGCAGTTCTTC
>TRBV30|13|NA|NA|TRBJ1-2
CAWSSAFNYGYTF
TGTGCCTGGTCATCCGCCTTCAACTATGGCTACACCTTC
>TRBV4-1|16|NA|NA|TRBJ1-4
CASSQEGLNANEKLFF
TGCGCCAGCAGCCAAGAGGGTCTCAATGCTAATGAAAAACTGTTTTTT
>TRBV19|14|once|NA|TRBJ2-6
CASSMRAEANVLTF
TGTGCCAGTAGTATGCGGGCTGAGGCCAACGTCCTGACTTTC
>TRBV27|15|few|NA|TRBJ2-7
CASSIKWLGGYEQYF
TGTGCCAGCAGTATAAAATGGCTAGGGGGCTACGAGCAGTACTTC
>TRBV24-1|13|NA|TRBD2|TRBJ2-1
CATGTSGAREQFF
TGTGCCACCGGGACTAGCGGAGCCCGGGAGCAGTTCTTC
>TRBV5-6|13|once|NA|TRBJ2-3
CASSLLVTDTQYF
TGTGCCAGCAGCTTGTTGGTGACAGATACGCAGTATTTT
>TRBV2|16|NA|TRBD2|TRBJ2-3
CASTQAAGGSTDTQYF
TGTGCCAGCACCCAGGCGGCGGGAGGAAGCACAGATACGCAGTATTTT
>TRBV5-4|15|NA|NA|TRBJ1-1
CASTPGLWADTEAFF
TGTGCCAGCACCCCAGGTTTGTGGGCGGACACTGAAGCTTTCTTT
>TRBV28|17|NA|NA|TRBJ2-3
CASSFESRDLGSDTQYF
TGTGCCAGCAGTTTTGAATCCCGAGACTTAGGGTCAGATACGCAGTATTTT
>TRBV19|15|NA|NA|TRBJ1-2
CASSELDTPNYGYTF
TGTGCCAGTAGTGAACTGGACACCCCTAACTATGGCTACACCTTC
>TRBV28|15|NA|TRBD1|TRBJ2-7
CASSRPGQGSNEQYF
TGTGCCAGCAGCAGACCGGGACAGGGGTCAAACGAGCAGTACTTC
>TRBV5-1|16|once|NA|TRBJ1-1
CASSFATSPLNTEAFF
TGCGCCAGCAGCTTTGCCACCAGTCCATTGAACACTGAAGCTTTCTTT
>TRBV6-5|15|NA|NA|TRBJ1-3
CASSYSANSGNTIYF
TGTGCCAGCAGTTACTCCGCTAACTCTGGAAACACCATATATTTT
>TRBV6-5|15|NA|TRBD1|TRBJ1-4
CASSLRDRGNEKLFF
TGTGCCAGCAGTCTACGGGACAGGGGTAATGAAAAACTGTTTTTT